This T cell receptor beta chain comes out of a study of blood T cell repertoires in COVID-19. Study context: PBMCs, B-cell-depleted T cells, or T cells were the source of the cDNA or gDNA that made up the material.

Only in-frame clones appear in the TCRdb table, and some are missing; sequencing was by immunoSEQ multiplex PCR. The sample holds 250,000 to 350,000 clones, almost 90% seen once. Enrollees, about 18 to 89 years old, lived in around 23 US areas. Participants reported their clinical history, and cohort assignment relied on those reports. Source material: PBMCs or T cells enriched from blood (not recorded which). The receptor was isolated from a woman between 18 and 29 years old with acute COVID-19.

CDR3 sequence reads: CASSLGQDGELFF. CDR3 DNA sequence: TGCGCCAGCAGCTTGGGACAAGACGGGGAGCTGTTTTTT. V is TRBV5-1 and J is TRBJ2-2; no firm D call. Germline CDR1 reads SGHRS; CDR2 reads YFSETQ. The CDR3 runs 13 residues. Between the trimmed V and J ends, which lost 0 bases and 7 bases, there was a span of 7 bases.